Each of the 13 T cell receptor beta chains below was sequenced from the same sample in a study of OX40 agonist ivuxolimab in advanced cancers. Assay used: immunoSEQ multiplex PCR; TCRdb lists only in-frame clones, some missing. The data contain some 60,000 clones, roughly nine tenths of them seen just once; the ten biggest clones take up 3.5% to 4%. Specimen: CD4+ or CD8+ T cells sorted from blood, collected in a trial of the OX40 agonist ivuxolimab. The receptors stem from an adult with an advanced solid tumor such as melanoma, head and neck, liver or kidney cancer.

The gene calls are TRBV27 and TRBJ2-1; no clear D. The CDR3 is 15 amino acids. The V gene lost 2 bases and the J gene lost 2 bases, with 10 bases spanning the gap. Germline CDR1 reads MNHEY; CDR2 reads SMNVEV (reference sequence). The CDR3 reads CASSLSTIPYNEQFF. Here the CDR3 DNA reads TGTGCCAGCAGTTTAAGTACTATCCCCTACAATGAGCAGTTCTTC.

The V and J genes are TRBV6-1 and TRBJ1-1; weak D call: TRBD1 (5 bases). CDR1 and CDR2 from the germline V gene are MNHNS and SASEGT. Trimming took 7 bases from V and 11 from J, leaving 11 bases between them. The CDR3 spans 10 residues. The CDR3, as DNA: TGTGCCAGCAATTCAGGGTACGCTTTCTTT. Translating it yields CASNSGYAFF.

The gene calls are TRBV2 and TRBJ2-5, with D possibly being TRBD1 (6 bases). Trimming took off 1 base at V and 2 bases at J, with 8 bases between the two ends. Germline lookup yields CDR1 SNHLY and CDR2 FYNNEI. The CDR3 consists of 14 residues. The CDR3 region has the DNA TGTGCCAGCAGTGAAGGGGGACATCAAGAGACCCAGTACTTC. Translated, it gives CASSEGGHQETQYF.

This chain links TRBV19 with TRBJ2-2, with 10 bases that match TRBD2. CDR1 and CDR2 from the germline V gene are LNHDA and SQIVND (reference sequence). CDR3 length equals 16 residues. The ends lost 4 bases at V and 3 bases at J; junction bases unmatched: 5. CDR3 DNA: TGTGCCAGTAGTACTAGCGGGGGATACGACACCGGGGAGCTGTTTTTT. This encodes CASSTSGGYDTGELFF.

J is TRBJ2-7 and V is TRBV19; maybe TRBD2 (6 bases). V shed 10 bases and J shed 0 bases, with 16 bases lying between them. CDR1 LNHDA and CDR2 SQIVND come from the germline V gene (reference sequence). The CDR3 is 14 amino acids. CDR3 region: CATSTGTLSYEQYF. In nucleotides, the CDR3 is TGTGCCACTTCGACTGGGACTCTCTCCTACGAGCAGTACTTC.

J is TRBJ2-1 and V is TRBV9; perhaps TRBD1 as D (5 bases). Germline V CDR1 and CDR2: SGDLS, YYNGEE. Trimming cost V 3 bases and J 7 bases, with 11 bases left between them. The CDR3 spans 13 residues. The CDR3 loop reads CASSAPPGNEQFF. As DNA, the CDR3 is TGTGCCAGCAGCGCACCCCCAGGGAATGAGCAGTTCTTC.

V and J are TRBV10-2 and TRBJ2-3; weak D call: TRBD2 (6 bases). The ends were cut back, 3 bases at V and 6 bases at J, with 13 bases in the middle. CDR1 and CDR2 (germline): WSHSY, SAAADI. This CDR3 spans 14 amino acids. The CDR3 DNA is TGCGCCAGCAGTGACGCCGGGAGATATGATACGCAGTATTTT. This encodes CASSDAGRYDTQYF.

The genes are TRBV10-2 and TRBJ1-1; TRBD1 might be the D (6 bases). The CDR3 totals 15 residues. Trimming cost V 4 bases and J 3 bases, with 15 bases left between them. CDR1 is WSHSY, CDR2 SAAADI, per germline. CDR3 bases: TGCGCCAGCAGTGGTTTATCAGGGGAGGACACTGAAGCTTTCTTT. This codes for CASSGLSGEDTEAFF.

The CDR3 coding sequence is TGTGCCAGCAGCCCGACCGGGACTATGGAGACCCAGTACTTC. Protein sequence: CASSPTGTMETQYF. The chain is built from TRBV7-2 and TRBJ2-5, with TRBD2 identical over 7 bases. The CDR3 spans 14 residues. Germline values: CDR1 SGHTA, CDR2 FQGNSA. Losses at the gene ends were 5 bases for V and 5 bases for J; bases not matched to a gene: 8.

The chain links TRBV6-4 to TRBJ2-6, with 7 bases lining up with TRBD2. With V trimmed by 6 bases and J by 0 bases, 5 bases remained unmatched. This CDR3 region has 16 residues. Germline-derived CDR1 and CDR2 are MRHNA and SNTAGT. CDR3 coding DNA: TGTGCCAGCAGACCGACTAGCAACTCTGGGGCCAACGTCCTGACTTTC. It codes for CASRPTSNSGANVLTF.

This clone has just one count. The chain joins TRBV7-3 to TRBJ2-7; either TRBD1 or TRBD2 may supply D (5 bases each). Germline V gene sequence: CDR1 SGHTA, CDR2 FQGTGA. CDR3 size: 13 residues. The V end was cut by 4 bases, the J end by 6 bases, with 13 bases between. CDR3 residues: CASSSLGGGEQYF. CDR3 DNA: TGTGCCAGCAGCTCCCTAGGTGGGGGCGAGCAGTACTTC. Variable domain in full (rest from reference TRBV7-3 and TRBJ2-7): GAGVSQTPSNKVTEKGKYVELRCDPISGHTALYWYRQSLGQGPEFLIYFQGTGAADDSGLPNDRFFAVRPEGSVSTLKIQRTERGDSAVYLCASSSLGGGEQYFGPGTRLTVT.

The chain has TRBV28 and TRBJ1-5; TRBD1 might be the D (5 bases). The CDR3 is 15 residues long. Germline lookup yields CDR1 MDHEN and CDR2 SYDVKM. Deletions cut 6 bases from V and 4 bases from J, with 16 bases between. The CDR3 sequence is CASRLQAIPNQPQHF. The CDR3 DNA reads as TGTGCCAGCAGACTACAGGCGATACCTAATCAGCCCCAGCATTTT.

V gene TRBV7-9 combines with J gene TRBJ2-5; a possible D gene is TRBD2 (5 bases). Trimming pared 2 bases from V and 1 base from J, leaving 14 bases between. The CDR3 loop spans 16 amino acids. The germline gives CDR1 SEHNR, CDR2 FQNEAQ (reference sequence). CDR3: CASSLPTGLIQETQYF. As DNA, the CDR3 is TGTGCCAGCAGCTTACCGACCGGACTTATCCAAGAGACCCAGTACTTC.